This T cell receptor (beta chain) was profiled in a study of blood T cell repertoires in COVID-19. The CDR3 runs to 14 residues. V lost 3 bases and J 3 bases, leaving 12 bases between the germline ends. Looked up from germline, CDR1 is MDHEN and CDR2 is SYDVKM. The repertoire was sequenced with immunoSEQ multiplex PCR; TCRdb's copy has only in-frame clones and lacks some. This sample has roughly 150,000 clones, with 75% to 90% found just once. The sequencing sample was made of peripheral blood. V usage is TRBV28 and J usage is TRBJ2-7, with D possibly matching TRBD2 (5 bases). This TCR derives from a young man with COVID-19, enrolled during active disease. CDR3 in DNA: TGTGCCAGCAGTTTTTCTTCCGGGGACTACGAGCAGTACTTC. Amino acids: CASSFSSGDYEQYF.